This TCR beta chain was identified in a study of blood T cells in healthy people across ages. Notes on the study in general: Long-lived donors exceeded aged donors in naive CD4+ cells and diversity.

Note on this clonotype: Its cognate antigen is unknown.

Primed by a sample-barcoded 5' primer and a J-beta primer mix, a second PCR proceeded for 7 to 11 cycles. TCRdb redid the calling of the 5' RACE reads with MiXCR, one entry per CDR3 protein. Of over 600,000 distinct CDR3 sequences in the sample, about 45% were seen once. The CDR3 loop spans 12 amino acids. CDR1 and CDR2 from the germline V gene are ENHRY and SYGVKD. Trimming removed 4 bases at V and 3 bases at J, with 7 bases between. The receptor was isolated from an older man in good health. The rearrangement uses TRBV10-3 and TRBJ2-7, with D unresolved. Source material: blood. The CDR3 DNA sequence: TGTGCCATCAGTGGGACGGACTACGAGCAGTACTTC. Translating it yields CAISGTDYEQYF.